These 28 T cell receptor beta chains share one sample of origin, sequenced in a study of blood T cells in healthy people across ages (dated by TCRdb to between 2015 and 2017). Preparation of the library involved 5' RACE. Sequencing took place on an Illumina HiSeq 2500. A second PCR of 7 to 11 cycles was run with a J-beta primer mix and a sample-barcoded 5' primer. The public reads were reanalyzed by TCRdb: fastp trimming at Q25, MiXCR alignment, in-frame beta chains only. For every CDR3 protein sequence, its rows merge into one entry that carries the most common genes and DNA. The sample profile shows hundreds of thousands of distinct CDR3 sequences; around half of them were found once. The leading ten clones occupy 25% to 35% of the sample. The source material was blood. These TCRs come from a woman aged 55-75 years in good health.

CDR3 in DNA: TGCAGTGCCGTCGACAGGGTAGCCAAAAACATTCAGTACTTC. It codes for CSAVDRVAKNIQYF. The chain is built from TRBV20-1 and TRBJ2-4, with 7 bases matching TRBD1. The V gene's germline CDR1 is DFQATT and CDR2 SNEGSKA (reference sequence). The CDR3 runs to 14 residues. Trimming cost V 6 bases and J 0 bases; bases outside gene matches: 5.

The chain employs TRBV28 and TRBJ1-2; D may be TRBD1 (5 bases). The V end lost 5 bases, the J end lost 7 bases, and 11 bases lay between the germline ends. The CDR3 has 12 residues. Germline-derived CDR1 and CDR2 are MDHEN and SYDVKM. CDR3 region: CASSQRTRGYTF. Written as DNA, the CDR3 is TGTGCCAGCAGTCAGCGGACACGTGGCTACACCTTC.

The chain is built from TRBV20-1 and TRBJ2-3; 10 bases are shared with TRBD2. The germline V gene has CDR1 DFQATT and CDR2 SNEGSKA (reference sequence). V was clipped by 6 bases and J by 3 bases; unmatched bases: 9. CDR3 length: 15 amino acids. CDR3 in DNA: TGCAGTGCCCGGGCTAGCGGGAGCCTTACAGATACGCAGTATTTT. This translates into CSARASGSLTDTQYF.

This clonotype was observed once. V usage is TRBV4-3 and J usage is TRBJ2-1, with 8 positions matching TRBD2. The V segment lost 2 bases and the J segment 3 bases; nucleotides outside the gene matches: 9. Germline CDR1 is LGHNA and CDR2 is YSLEER. CDR3 length: 17 amino acids. The CDR3 DNA is TGCGCCAGCAGCCAACTTTCTGCGGGAGGTGTCTACAATGAGCAGTTCTTC. Translated: CASSQLSAGGVYNEQFF.

The rearrangement links TRBV5-1 to TRBJ2-5; D might be TRBD1 or TRBD2, each matching 5 bases. CDR1 is SGHRS, CDR2 YFSETQ, per germline. The V gene lost 4 bases and the J gene lost 3 bases, with 19 bases spanning the gap. There are 16 residues in the CDR3. The CDR3: CASSPYGKGAKETQYF. For the CDR3, the DNA is TGCGCCAGCAGCCCGTACGGGAAAGGGGCCAAAGAGACCCAGTACTTC.

This clonotype was observed many times. This sequence joins TRBV29-1 and TRBJ2-1, with a possible D match to TRBD1 (5 bases). The CDR3 is 16 amino acids. Trimming removed 7 bases at V and 0 bases at J, with 19 bases between. The V gene's germline CDR1 is SQVTM and CDR2 ANQGSEA. The DNA for the CDR3 is TGCAGCGGACGAATGGACACATTCAACTCCTACAATGAGCAGTTCTTC. Its protein is CSGRMDTFNSYNEQFF.

The genes are TRBV2 and TRBJ1-2; perhaps TRBD1 as D (5 bases). The CDR3 has 15 amino acids. Trimming removed 8 bases from V and 3 bases from J, with 19 bases in between. Germline CDR1 and CDR2: SNHLY and FYNNEI. CDR3 protein: CASRGRDPRDYGYTF. CDR3 bases: TGTGCCAGCCGCGGCCGGGACCCCAGAGACTATGGCTACACCTTC.

This clonotype was recorded many times. The chain has TRBV20-1 and TRBJ1-5, with no clear D. V dropped 0 bases and J dropped 2 bases, with 14 bases sitting between them. Germline values: CDR1 DFQATT, CDR2 SNEGSKA (reference sequence). The CDR3 extends over 16 amino acids. CDR3 bases: TGCAGTGCTAGAGATTTAGGGAAAGCGGGCAATCAGCCCCAGCATTTT. It translates to CSARDLGKAGNQPQHF.

This clonotype has only one observation. Since a much larger clone is just one base distant, this may be a read error. J is TRBJ2-5 and V is TRBV9; D remains unclear. The CDR3 spans 15 residues. With 3 bases removed from V and 4 bases from J, the gap between germline ends came to 16 bases. Germline V lookup: CDR1 SGDLS, CDR2 YYNGEE. CDR3 loop: CASSAGVGWPETQYF. Here the CDR3 DNA reads TGTGCCAGCAGCGCAGGTGTCGGCTGGCCAGAGACCCAGTACTTC. The whole variable domain, filled in from reference TRBV9 and TRBJ2-5, reads DSGVTQTPKHLITATGQRVTLRCSPRSGDLSVYWYQQSLDQGLQFLIQYYNGEERAKGNILERFSAQQFPDLHSELNLSSLELGDSALYFCASSAGVGWPETQYFGPGTRLLVL.

This clonotype has a count of ten or more. The V and J genes are TRBV27 and TRBJ2-1; 8 positions match TRBD1. The CDR3 is 14 residues long. The trim removed 8 bases at V and 6 bases at J, leaving 9 bases unmatched. Germline CDR1 is MNHEY and CDR2 is SMNVEV (reference sequence). The CDR3 DNA reads as TGTGCCAGCCGCCGCGTCAGGGGGCCCAATGAGCAGTTCTTC. Protein: CASRRVRGPNEQFF.

The chain uses TRBV20-1 and TRBJ1-6; D possibly corresponds to TRBD1 (6 bases). The CDR3 extends over 16 amino acids. CDR1 and CDR2 (germline): DFQATT, SNEGSKA (reference sequence). Trimming pared 0 bases from V and 7 bases from J, leaving 16 bases between. The CDR3 spells CSARDVRQATNSPLHF. The CDR3 nucleotides read TGCAGTGCTAGAGATGTTCGACAGGCGACGAATTCACCCCTCCACTTT.

The J gene is TRBJ2-1, the V gene TRBV20-1, with 11 bases that match TRBD2. CDR3 length equals 16 residues. Germline loops: CDR1 DFQATT, CDR2 SNEGSKA (reference sequence). V was clipped by 3 bases and J by 9 bases; unmatched bases: 13. The CDR3 DNA follows: TGCAGTGCTAGCTCTACTAGCGGGAGTTTCCTCGGTGAGCAGTTCTTC. It yields the protein CSASSTSGSFLGEQFF.

CDR3 sequence: CASSRGPTNTEAFF. DNA for the CDR3: TGTGCCAGCAGCCGGGGACCCACGAACACTGAAGCTTTCTTT. The genes are TRBV6-1 and TRBJ1-1, with D possibly matching TRBD1 (5 bases). The CDR3 runs to 14 residues. Looked up from germline, CDR1 is MNHNS and CDR2 is SASEGT. The ends were cut back, 6 bases at V and 1 base at J, with 12 bases in the middle.

The genes are TRBV2 and TRBJ2-7, with a weak D call TRBD1 (6 bases). The J call may be in error: the DNA end matches TRBJ2-5 better. This CDR3 has 13 residues. The germline V gene has CDR1 SNHLY and CDR2 FYNNEI. CDR3 residues: CASSPTGLETQYF. In DNA form, the CDR3 reads TGTGCCAGCAGTCCAACAGGGCTAGAGACCCAGTACTTC.

The V call is TRBV7-2, the J call TRBJ2-3, with D perhaps matching TRBD1 or TRBD2 (6 bases each). The CDR3 spans 15 residues. CDR1 is SGHTA and CDR2 is FQGNSA in the germline V gene. Deletions cut 1 base from V and 4 bases from J, with 12 bases between. CDR3 sequence: CASSLVRGQADTQYF. CDR3 in DNA: TGTGCCAGCAGCTTAGTCCGGGGGCAAGCAGATACGCAGTATTTT.

The chain carries TRBV21-1 and TRBJ2-7. TRBV21-1 is a known pseudogene. CDR3 length equals 15 residues. The CDR3: CASSKGSGSAYEQYF. CDR3 DNA: TGTGCCAGCAGCAAAGGGAGCGGGAGTGCCTACGAGCAGTACTTC.

This clonotype appeared a few times. This sequence joins TRBV20-1 and TRBJ2-1, with TRBD2 matching 9 bases. The CDR3 is made up of 18 amino acids. V lost 3 bases to trimming and J lost 7 bases; unmatched junction nucleotides: 19. Germline assignment: CDR1 DFQATT and CDR2 SNEGSKA (reference sequence). In DNA, the CDR3 is TGCAGTGCTAGGGATTATTCCCGACCGGGCGGGAGGGCGAATGAGCAGTTCTTC. Its translation: CSARDYSRPGGRANEQFF.

This chain joins TRBV29-1 and TRBJ2-5, with D possibly being TRBD2 (5 bases). V shed 4 bases and J shed 2 bases, with 11 bases lying between them. CDR1 is SQVTM, CDR2 ANQGSEA, per germline. There are 13 residues in the CDR3. The DNA for the CDR3 is TGCAGCGTTGTTTCGTGGGAGCAAGAGACCCAGTACTTC. As protein: CSVVSWEQETQYF.

The rearrangement links TRBV7-2 to TRBJ1-6; no clear D gene. Per the germline V gene, CDR1 is SGHTA and CDR2 is FQGNSA. CDR3 length: 12 amino acids. V was trimmed by 5 bases and J by 9 bases, leaving 8 bases between them. CDR3 residues: CASSATPSPLHF. In nucleotides, the CDR3 is TGTGCCAGCAGCGCCACACCTTCACCCCTCCACTTT.

This clonotype has more than one count but fewer than ten. V gene TRBV3-1 combines with J gene TRBJ1-2, with a tentative D call TRBD1 (5 bases). V was cut by 1 base and J by 6 bases, with 12 bases left in between. Germline CDR1 reads LGHDT; CDR2 reads YNNKEL (reference sequence). The CDR3 contains 14 residues. DNA for the CDR3: TGTGCCAGCAGCCAAGGAGCTGGGGCTCATGGCTACACCTTC. Translated, it gives CASSQGAGAHGYTF.

The rearrangement links TRBV28 to TRBJ2-7; 9 nucleotides align to TRBD1. CDR1 and CDR2 (germline): MDHEN, SYDVKM. The CDR3 consists of 15 residues. The trim removed 3 bases at V and 0 bases at J, leaving 3 bases unmatched. CDR3 amino acids: CASSFRQGDSYEQYF. The CDR3 DNA sequence: TGTGCCAGCAGTTTTAGACAGGGGGACTCCTACGAGCAGTACTTC.

This clonotype was counted only a few times. The chain employs TRBV9 and TRBJ2-5; possible D gene TRBD1, 5 bases. Germline values: CDR1 SGDLS, CDR2 YYNGEE. V lost 2 bases to trimming and J lost 0 bases, with 8 bases between them. The CDR3 sequence is 14 residues long. The CDR3 is CASSVSGYQETQYF. CDR3 nucleotide sequence: TGTGCCAGCAGCGTGTCAGGGTACCAAGAGACCCAGTACTTC.

In this sample, this clonotype turned up a few times. The J gene is TRBJ2-3, the V gene TRBV4-3; D is uncertain. This CDR3 comprises 17 residues. V lost 3 bases and J lost 1, with 17 bases in between. Germline V lookup: CDR1 LGHNA, CDR2 YSLEER. The CDR3 is CASSQEPLAGGTDTQYF. In nucleotides, the CDR3 is TGCGCCAGCAGCCAGGAGCCCCTCGCCGGCGGCACAGATACGCAGTATTTT.

This clonotype was recorded once. This sequence joins TRBV10-3 and TRBJ2-4; D gene ambiguous. CDR3 size: 12 residues. V was pared by 5 bases and J by 13 bases, with 15 bases between. The germline V gene encodes CDR1 ENHRY and CDR2 SYGVKD. In nucleotides, the CDR3 is TGTGCCATCAGTAGGGCAACTAATGAGCAGTACTTC. The encoded protein is CAISRATNEQYF.

This clonotype has just a few counts. V is TRBV29-1 and J is TRBJ2-5, with TRBD2 matching 7 bases. The CDR3 spans 16 residues. Germline CDR1 is SQVTM and CDR2 is ANQGSEA. J was trimmed by 7 bases and V by 4 bases; bases with no gene match: 18. As DNA, the CDR3 is TGCAGCGTTGTTTGGCTAGTTGGGGGGGTAAGGGGGACCCAGTACTTC. This codes for CSVVWLVGGVRGTQYF.

The CDR3 nucleotides read TGTGCCAGCAGCTTAGCGCTATGGGGAACTAGCGGGAGCCTCGTTGAGCAGTTCTTC. Translating it yields CASSLALWGTSGSLVEQFF. V is TRBV7-2 and J is TRBJ2-1; TRBD2 aligns across 11 bases. Germline CDR1 is SGHTA and CDR2 is FQGNSA. The V gene end was trimmed by 0 bases and the J gene end by 9 bases; junction bases not matched to a gene: 16. The CDR3 length is 19 residues.

This clonotype was observed a few times. The chain carries TRBV6-2 or TRBV6-3 and TRBJ2-1; 10 bases agree with TRBD2. J gave up 8 bases and V 5 bases, and 6 bases lay outside the gene matches. The germline V gene has CDR1 MNHEY and CDR2 SVGEGT. The CDR3 spans 14 residues. The CDR3 DNA follows: TGTGCCAGCAGTCTAGCGGGAGAGGGGGATGAGCAGTTCTTC. Translating it yields CASSLAGEGDEQFF.

This chain links TRBV5-1 with TRBJ2-6, with D possibly TRBD1 on 7 matching bases. The germline V and J ends were trimmed by 0 bases and 4 bases, with 11 bases remaining between them. This CDR3 comprises 16 residues. Germline CDR1 SGHRS, CDR2 YFSETQ. CDR3 nucleotides: TGCGCCAGCAGCTTGGGCCAGGGGGGCGGGGCCAACGTCCTGACTTTC. Protein product: CASSLGQGGGANVLTF. The variable domain in full, with the rest retrieved from reference TRBV5-1 and TRBJ2-6, is KAGVTQTPRYLIKTRGQQVTLSCSPISGHRSVSWYQQTPGQGLQFLFEYFSETQRNKGNFPGRFSGRQFSNSRSEMNVSTLELGDSALYLCASSLGQGGGANVLTFGAGSRLTVL.